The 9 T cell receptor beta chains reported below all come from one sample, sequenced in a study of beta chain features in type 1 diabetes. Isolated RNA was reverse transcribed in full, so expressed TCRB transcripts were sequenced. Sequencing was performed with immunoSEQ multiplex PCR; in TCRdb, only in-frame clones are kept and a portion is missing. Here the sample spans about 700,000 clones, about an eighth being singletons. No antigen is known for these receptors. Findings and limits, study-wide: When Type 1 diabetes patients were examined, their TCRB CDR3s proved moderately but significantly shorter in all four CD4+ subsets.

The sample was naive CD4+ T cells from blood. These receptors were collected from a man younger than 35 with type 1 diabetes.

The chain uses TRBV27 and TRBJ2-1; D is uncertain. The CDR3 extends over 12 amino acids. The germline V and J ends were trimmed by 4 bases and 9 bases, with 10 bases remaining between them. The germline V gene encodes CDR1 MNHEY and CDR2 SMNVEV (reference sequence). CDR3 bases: TGTGCCAGCAGTTCACGGTCTGGTGAGCAGTTCTTC. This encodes CASSSRSGEQFF.

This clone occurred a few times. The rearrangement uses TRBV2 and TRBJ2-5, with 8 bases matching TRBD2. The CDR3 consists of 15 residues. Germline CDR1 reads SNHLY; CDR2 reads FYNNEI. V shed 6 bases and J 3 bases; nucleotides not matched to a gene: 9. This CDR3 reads CASRPQSTSEETQYF. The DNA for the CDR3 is TGTGCCAGCAGGCCCCAGTCGACTAGCGAAGAGACCCAGTACTTC.

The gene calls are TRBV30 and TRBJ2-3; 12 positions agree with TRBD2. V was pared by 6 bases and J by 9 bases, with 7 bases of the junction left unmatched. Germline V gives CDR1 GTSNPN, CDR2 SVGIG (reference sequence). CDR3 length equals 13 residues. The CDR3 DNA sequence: TGTGCCTGCTCTAGCGGGGGGGCCGAAACGCAGTATTTT. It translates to CACSSGGAETQYF.

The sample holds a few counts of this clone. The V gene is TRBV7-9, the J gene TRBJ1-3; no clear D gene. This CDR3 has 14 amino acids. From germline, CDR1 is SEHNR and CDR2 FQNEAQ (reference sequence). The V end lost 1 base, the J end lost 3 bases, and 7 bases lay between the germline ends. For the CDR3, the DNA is TGTGCCAGCAGCTTAGTGTCGGTTGGAAACACCATATATTTT. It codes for CASSLVSVGNTIYF.

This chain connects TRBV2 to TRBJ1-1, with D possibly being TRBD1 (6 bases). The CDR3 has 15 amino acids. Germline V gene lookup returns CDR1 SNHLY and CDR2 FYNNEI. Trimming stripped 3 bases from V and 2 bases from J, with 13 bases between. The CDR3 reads CASSDEGVLNTEAFF. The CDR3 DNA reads TGTGCCAGCAGTGATGAGGGGGTCCTCAACACTGAAGCTTTCTTT.

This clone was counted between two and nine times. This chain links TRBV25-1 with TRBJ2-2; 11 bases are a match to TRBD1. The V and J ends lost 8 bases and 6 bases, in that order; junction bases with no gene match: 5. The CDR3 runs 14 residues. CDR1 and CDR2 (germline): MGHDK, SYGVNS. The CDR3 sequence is CASGGQGVAGELFF. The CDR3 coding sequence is TGTGCCAGCGGGGGACAGGGGGTCGCCGGGGAGCTGTTTTTT.

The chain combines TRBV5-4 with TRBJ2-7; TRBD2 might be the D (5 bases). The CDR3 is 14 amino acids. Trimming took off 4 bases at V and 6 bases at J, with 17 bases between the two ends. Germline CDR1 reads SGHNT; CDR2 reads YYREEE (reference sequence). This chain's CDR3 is CASSMDPGNGEQYF. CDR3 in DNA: TGTGCCAGCAGCATGGACCCGGGGAACGGCGAGCAGTACTTC.

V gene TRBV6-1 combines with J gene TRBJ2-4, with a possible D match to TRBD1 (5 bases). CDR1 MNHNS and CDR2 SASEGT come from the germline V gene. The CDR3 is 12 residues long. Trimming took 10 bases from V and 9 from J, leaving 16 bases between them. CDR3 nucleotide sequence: TGTGCCACTTCCAGTGGGGCGGTCATTCAGTACTTC. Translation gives CATSSGAVIQYF.

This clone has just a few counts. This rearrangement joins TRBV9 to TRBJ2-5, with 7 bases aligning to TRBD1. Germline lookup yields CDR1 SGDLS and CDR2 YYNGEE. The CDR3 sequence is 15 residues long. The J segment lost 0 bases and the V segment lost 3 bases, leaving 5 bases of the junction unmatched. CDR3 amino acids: CASSASTGNQETQYF. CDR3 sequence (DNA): TGTGCCAGCAGCGCCTCGACAGGGAACCAAGAGACCCAGTACTTC. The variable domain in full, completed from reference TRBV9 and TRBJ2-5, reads DSGVTQTPKHLITATGQRVTLRCSPRSGDLSVYWYQQSLDQGLQFLIQYYNGEERAKGNILERFSAQQFPDLHSELNLSSLELGDSALYFCASSASTGNQETQYFGPGTRLLVL.